This T cell receptor (beta chain) is drawn from a study of shared clonotypes between healthy human individuals. The study's findings and limits: Relative to clonotypes present in all four donors, those not shared had lower generation probabilities.

Comment on this clone: The antigen remains undetermined.

This table comes from immunoSEQ multiplex PCR, and its TCRdb copy is limited to in-frame clones, with some not included. The sample includes 980,000 or so clones, 60% to 85% of them seen just once. Germline-derived CDR1 and CDR2 are SNHLY and FYNNEI. There are 16 residues in the CDR3. The germline V and J ends were trimmed by 7 bases and 7 bases, with 20 bases remaining between them. Recent acute infections and vaccinations were absent in the healthy HIV-negative adult donors. This chain uses TRBV2 with TRBJ1-6; TRBD1 is a possible D gene (6 bases). This clonotype was obtained from a man aged 18 to 30 in good health. Input material: memory CD4+ T cells sorted from blood. The subset is: CD45RA-negative fraction. This CDR3 is CASTVEFARGNSPLHF. Written as DNA, the CDR3 is TGTGCCAGCACCGTAGAGTTTGCAAGGGGGAATTCACCCCTCCACTTT.